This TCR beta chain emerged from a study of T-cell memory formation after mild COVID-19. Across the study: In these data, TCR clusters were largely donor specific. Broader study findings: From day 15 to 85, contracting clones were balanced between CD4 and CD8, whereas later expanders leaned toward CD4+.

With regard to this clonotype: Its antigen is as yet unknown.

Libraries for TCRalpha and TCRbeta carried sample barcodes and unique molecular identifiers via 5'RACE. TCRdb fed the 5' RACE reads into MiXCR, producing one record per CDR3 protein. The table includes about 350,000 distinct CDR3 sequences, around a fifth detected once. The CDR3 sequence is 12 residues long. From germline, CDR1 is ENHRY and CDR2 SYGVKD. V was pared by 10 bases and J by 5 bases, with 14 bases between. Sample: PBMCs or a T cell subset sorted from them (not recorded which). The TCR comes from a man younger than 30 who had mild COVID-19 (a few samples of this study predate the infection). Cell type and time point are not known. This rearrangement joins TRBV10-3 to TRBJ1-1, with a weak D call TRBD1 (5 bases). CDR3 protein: CATGPTGTEAFF. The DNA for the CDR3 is TGTGCCACGGGACCTACGGGGACTGAAGCTTTCTTT.